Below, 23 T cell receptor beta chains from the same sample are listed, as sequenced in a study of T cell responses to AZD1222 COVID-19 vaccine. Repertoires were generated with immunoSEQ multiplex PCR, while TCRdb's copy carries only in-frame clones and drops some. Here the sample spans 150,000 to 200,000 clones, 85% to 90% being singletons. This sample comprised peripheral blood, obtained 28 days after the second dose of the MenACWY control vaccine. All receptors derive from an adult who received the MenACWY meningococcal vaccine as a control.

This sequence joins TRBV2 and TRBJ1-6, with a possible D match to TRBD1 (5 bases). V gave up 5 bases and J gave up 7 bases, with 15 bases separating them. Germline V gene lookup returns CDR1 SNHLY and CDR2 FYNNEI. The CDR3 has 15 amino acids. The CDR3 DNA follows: TGTGCCAGCAGTCCCGGACACCCCTGGAATTCACCCCTCCACTTT. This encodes CASSPGHPWNSPLHF.

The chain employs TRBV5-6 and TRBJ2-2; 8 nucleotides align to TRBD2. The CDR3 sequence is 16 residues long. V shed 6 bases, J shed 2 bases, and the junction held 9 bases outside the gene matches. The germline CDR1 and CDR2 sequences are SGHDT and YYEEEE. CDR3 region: CASTLRLALNTGELFF. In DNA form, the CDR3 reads TGTGCCAGCACCCTAAGACTAGCGCTTAACACCGGGGAGCTGTTTTTT.

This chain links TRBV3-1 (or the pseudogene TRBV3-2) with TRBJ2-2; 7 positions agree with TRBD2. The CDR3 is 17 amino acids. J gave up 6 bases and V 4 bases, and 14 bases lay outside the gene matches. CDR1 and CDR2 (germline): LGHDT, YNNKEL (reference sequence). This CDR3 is CASSPSPGRELSGELFF. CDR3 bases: TGTGCCAGCAGCCCCTCCCCCGGGCGGGAGCTGTCCGGGGAGCTGTTTTTT.

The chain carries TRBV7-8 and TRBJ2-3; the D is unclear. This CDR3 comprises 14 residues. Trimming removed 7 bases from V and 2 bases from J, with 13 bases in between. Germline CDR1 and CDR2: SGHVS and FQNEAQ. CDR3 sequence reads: CASKVSRDTDTQYF. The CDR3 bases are TGTGCCAGCAAGGTCTCAAGAGACACAGATACGCAGTATTTT. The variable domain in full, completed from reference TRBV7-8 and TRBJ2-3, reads GAGVSQSPRYKVAKRGQDVALRCDPISGHVSLFWYQQALGQGPEFLTYFQNEAQLDKSGLPSDRFFAERPEGSVSTLKIQRTQQEDSAVYLCASKVSRDTDTQYFGPGTRLTVL.

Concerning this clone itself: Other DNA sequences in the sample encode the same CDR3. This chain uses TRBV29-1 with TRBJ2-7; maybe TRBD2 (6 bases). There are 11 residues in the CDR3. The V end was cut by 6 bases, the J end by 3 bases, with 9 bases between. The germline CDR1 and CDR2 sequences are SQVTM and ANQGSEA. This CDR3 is CSVGGGYEQYF. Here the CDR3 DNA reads TGCAGCGTGGGGGGAGGCTACGAGCAGTACTTC.

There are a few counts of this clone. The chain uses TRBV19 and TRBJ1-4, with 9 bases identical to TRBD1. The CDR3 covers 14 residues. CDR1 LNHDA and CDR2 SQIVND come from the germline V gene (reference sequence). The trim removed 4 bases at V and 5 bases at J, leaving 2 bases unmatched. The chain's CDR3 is CASSTDRGNEKLFF. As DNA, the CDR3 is TGTGCCAGTAGTACGGACAGGGGAAATGAAAAACTGTTTTTT.

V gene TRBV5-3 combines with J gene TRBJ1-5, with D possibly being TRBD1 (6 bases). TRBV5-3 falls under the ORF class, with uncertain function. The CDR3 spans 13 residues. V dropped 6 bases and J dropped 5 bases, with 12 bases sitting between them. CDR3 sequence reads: CARKDSWDQPQHF. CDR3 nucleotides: TGTGCCAGAAAGGACAGCTGGGATCAGCCCCAGCATTTT.

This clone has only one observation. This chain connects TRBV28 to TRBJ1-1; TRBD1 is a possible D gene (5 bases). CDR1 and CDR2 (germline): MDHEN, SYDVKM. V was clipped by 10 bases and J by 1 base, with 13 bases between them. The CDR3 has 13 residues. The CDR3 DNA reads TGTGCCATGGGGGGGGGAGCGAACACTGAAGCTTTCTTT. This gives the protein CAMGGGANTEAFF.

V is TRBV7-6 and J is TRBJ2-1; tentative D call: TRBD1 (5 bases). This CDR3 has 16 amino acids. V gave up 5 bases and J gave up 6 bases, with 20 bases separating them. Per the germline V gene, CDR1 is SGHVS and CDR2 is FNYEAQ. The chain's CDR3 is CASSPYPRQGSNEQFF. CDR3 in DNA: TGTGCCAGCAGCCCCTACCCACGGCAGGGCAGCAATGAGCAGTTCTTC.

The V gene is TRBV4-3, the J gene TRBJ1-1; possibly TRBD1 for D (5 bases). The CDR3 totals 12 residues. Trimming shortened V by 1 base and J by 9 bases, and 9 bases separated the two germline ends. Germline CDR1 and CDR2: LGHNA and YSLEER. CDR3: CASSQGGPKAFF. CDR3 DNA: TGCGCCAGCAGCCAAGGGGGCCCGAAAGCTTTCTTT.

CDR3 region: CATSSDRTDNTQYF. The CDR3, as DNA: TGTGCCACCAGTTCGGACCGAACAGATAATACGCAGTATTTT. The rearrangement uses TRBV24-1 and TRBJ2-3; D is unclear. The CDR3 extends over 14 amino acids. CDR1 KGHDR and CDR2 SFDVKD come from the germline V gene. Trimming took 6 bases from V and 7 from J, leaving 16 bases between them.

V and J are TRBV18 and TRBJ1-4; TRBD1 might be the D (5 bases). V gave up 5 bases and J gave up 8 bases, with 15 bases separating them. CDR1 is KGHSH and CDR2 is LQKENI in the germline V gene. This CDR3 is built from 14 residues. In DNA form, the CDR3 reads TGTGCCAGCTCATTGACGGGGGGAAGCGAAAAACTGTTTTTT. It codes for CASSLTGGSEKLFF.

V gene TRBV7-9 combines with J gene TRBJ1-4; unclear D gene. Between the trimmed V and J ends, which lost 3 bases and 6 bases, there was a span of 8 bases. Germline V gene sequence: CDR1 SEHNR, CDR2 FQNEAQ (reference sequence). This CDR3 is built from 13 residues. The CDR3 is CASSFSFDEKLFF. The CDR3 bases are TGTGCCAGCAGCTTTAGTTTTGATGAAAAACTGTTTTTT.

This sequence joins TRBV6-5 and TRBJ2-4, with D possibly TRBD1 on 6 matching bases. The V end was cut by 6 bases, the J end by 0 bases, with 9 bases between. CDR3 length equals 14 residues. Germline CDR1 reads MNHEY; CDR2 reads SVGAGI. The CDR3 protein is CASRDRLAKNIQYF. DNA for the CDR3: TGTGCCAGCAGGGACAGATTAGCCAAAAACATTCAGTACTTC.

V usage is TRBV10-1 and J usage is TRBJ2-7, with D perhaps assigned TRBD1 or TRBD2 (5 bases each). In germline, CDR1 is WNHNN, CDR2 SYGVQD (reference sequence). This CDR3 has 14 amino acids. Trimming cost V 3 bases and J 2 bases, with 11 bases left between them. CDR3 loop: CASSDWGSPYEQYF. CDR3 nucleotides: TGCGCCAGCAGTGACTGGGGGTCGCCCTACGAGCAGTACTTC.

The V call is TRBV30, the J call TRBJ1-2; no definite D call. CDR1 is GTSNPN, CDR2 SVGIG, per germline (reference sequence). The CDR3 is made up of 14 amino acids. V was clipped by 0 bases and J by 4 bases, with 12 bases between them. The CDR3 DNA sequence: TGTGCCTGGAGTGTAGGTAGTTTTCCCTATGGCTACACCTTC. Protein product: CAWSVGSFPYGYTF.

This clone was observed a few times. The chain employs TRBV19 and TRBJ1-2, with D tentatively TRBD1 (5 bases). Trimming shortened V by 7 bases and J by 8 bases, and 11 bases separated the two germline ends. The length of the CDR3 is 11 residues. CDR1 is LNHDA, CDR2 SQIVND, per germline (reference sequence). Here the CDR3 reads CASKGVEGYTF. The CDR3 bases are TGTGCCAGTAAAGGGGTAGAGGGCTACACCTTC. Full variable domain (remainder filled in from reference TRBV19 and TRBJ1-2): DGGITQSPKYLFRKEGQNVTLSCEQNLNHDAMYWYRQDPGQGLRLIYYSQIVNDFQKGDIAEGYSVSREKKESFPLTVTSAQKNPTAFYLCASKGVEGYTFGSGTRLTVV.

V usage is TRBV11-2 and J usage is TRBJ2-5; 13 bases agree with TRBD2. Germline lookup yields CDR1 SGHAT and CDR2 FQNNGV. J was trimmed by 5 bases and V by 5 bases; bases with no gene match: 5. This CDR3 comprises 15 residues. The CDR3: CASSPTTSGGETQYF. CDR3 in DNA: TGTGCCAGCAGCCCCACGACTAGCGGGGGGGAGACCCAGTACTTC.

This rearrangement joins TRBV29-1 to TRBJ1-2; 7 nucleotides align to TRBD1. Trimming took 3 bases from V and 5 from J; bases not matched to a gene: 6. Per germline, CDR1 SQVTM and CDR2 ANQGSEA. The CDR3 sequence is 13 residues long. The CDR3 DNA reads TGCAGCGTTGAGGACAGGAGCCTTTATGGCTACACCTTC. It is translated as CSVEDRSLYGYTF.

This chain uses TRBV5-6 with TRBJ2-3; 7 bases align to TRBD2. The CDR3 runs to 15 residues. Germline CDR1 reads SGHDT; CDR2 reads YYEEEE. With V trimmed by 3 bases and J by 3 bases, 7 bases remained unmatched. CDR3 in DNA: TGTGCCAGCAGCTCCCCCGCCGGGAGGACAGATACGCAGTATTTT. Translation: CASSSPAGRTDTQYF.

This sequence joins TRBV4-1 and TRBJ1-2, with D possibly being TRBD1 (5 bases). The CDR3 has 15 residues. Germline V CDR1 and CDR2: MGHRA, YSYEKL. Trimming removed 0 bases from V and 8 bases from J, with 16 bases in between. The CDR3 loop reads CASSQDEFGGSGYTF. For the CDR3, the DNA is TGCGCCAGCAGCCAAGATGAGTTCGGGGGATCAGGCTACACCTTC.

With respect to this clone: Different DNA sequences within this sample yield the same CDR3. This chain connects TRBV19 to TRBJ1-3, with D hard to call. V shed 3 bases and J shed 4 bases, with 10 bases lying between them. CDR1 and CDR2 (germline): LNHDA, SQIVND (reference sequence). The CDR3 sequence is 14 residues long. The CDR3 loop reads CASSIGGSGNTIYF. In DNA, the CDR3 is TGTGCCAGTAGTATCGGCGGTTCGGGAAACACCATATATTTT.

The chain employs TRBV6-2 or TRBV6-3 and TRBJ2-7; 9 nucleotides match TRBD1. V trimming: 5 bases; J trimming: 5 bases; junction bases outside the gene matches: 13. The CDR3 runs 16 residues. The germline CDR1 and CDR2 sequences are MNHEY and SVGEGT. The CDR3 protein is CASSRTGAGSGNEQYF. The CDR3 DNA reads TGTGCCAGCAGTCGGACAGGGGCGGGTAGCGGCAACGAGCAGTACTTC.